At least ten counts were recorded for the clone carrying this T cell receptor (beta chain). The antigen remains undetermined. After removal of 3 bases from V and 5 bases from J, the junction contained 2 bases not matched to a gene. The CDR3 sequence is 14 residues long. Researchers tagged individual cDNA molecules with unique molecular identifiers. TCRdb itself ran the 5' RACE reads through MiXCR, one entry per CDR3 protein. The data show tens of thousands of distinct CDR3 sequences, approximately 12% seen once. This specimen comes from a study of early T cells in non-severe SARS-CoV-2 infection. Study-wide background: Sequencing input comprised bulk RNA from unsorted whole blood; chain pairing was not available.

Study outcomes and limitations: Private and CD4 specificities were missed by VDJdb matching, which favored anti-spike CD8 responses.

What was sequenced was whole blood. This sequence joins TRBV12-3 or TRBV12-4 and TRBJ2-2, with 8 bases lining up with TRBD1. The receptor was isolated from an adult who was a healthcare worker with PCR-confirmed SARS-CoV-2 infection or an uninfected control (not recorded which). For the CDR3, the DNA is TGTGCCAGCAGTTTTCAGGGGGCGACCGGGGAGCTGTTTTTT. This translates into CASSFQGATGELFF.